These 12 T cell receptor beta chains share one sample of origin, sequenced in a study of T cell responses to AZD1222 COVID-19 vaccine (dated by TCRdb to the early 2020s). Library preparation employed the immunoSEQ multiplex PCR assay. TCRdb took this table from immuneACCESS and kept in-frame rearrangements with V and J called. Such tables lack part of the clones; where checked against another copy, unresolved V genes explain under half of the gap, and the rest is unexplained. Counted in this sample were approximately 120,000 clones; roughly 90% of them appeared once. More than 10% of the sample lies in the top ten. The sample's time point label, in plain terms: baseline before first vaccination. Sample treatment or condition, as interpreted from the label and publication: meningococcal conjugate vaccine given as trial control. The sequencing here drew on peripheral blood, taken on day 0 of MenACWY control vaccination. These receptors were taken from an adult in good health.

V and J are TRBV30 and TRBJ2-1; 7 nucleotides agree with TRBD1. V was pared by 3 bases and J by 14 bases, with 7 bases of the junction left unmatched. Germline V gene sequence: CDR1 GTSNPN, CDR2 SVGIG (reference sequence). This CDR3 has 11 amino acids. As DNA, the CDR3 is TGTGCCTGGAGCCCCCAGGGGGTGGAGTTCTTC. It yields the protein CAWSPQGVEFF.

The chain is built from TRBV4-3 and TRBJ1-4, with 7 bases lining up with TRBD1. Germline loops: CDR1 LGHNA, CDR2 YSLEER. V lost 0 bases, J lost 9 bases, and 10 bases stayed unmatched. CDR3 size: 16 residues. The CDR3 bases are TGCGCCAGCAGCCAAGATCCCCGACAGGGTCGGAAAAAACTGTTTTTT. Translating it yields CASSQDPRQGRKKLFF.

The rearrangement uses TRBV6-2 or TRBV6-3 and TRBJ2-7; no definite D call. V lost 6 bases and J 1 base, leaving 7 bases between the germline ends. This CDR3 contains 12 residues. Germline CDR1 reads MNHEY; CDR2 reads SVGEGT. CDR3 DNA sequence: TGTGCCAGCAGCCGCGTTTCCTACGAGCAGTACTTC. Translating gives CASSRVSYEQYF.

The V and J genes are TRBV6-1 and TRBJ1-6, with D perhaps TRBD1 (6 bases). This CDR3 spans 19 amino acids. Germline V gene lookup returns CDR1 MNHNS and CDR2 SASEGT. Trimming stripped 4 bases from V and 0 bases from J, with 19 bases between. The CDR3 DNA follows: TGTGCCAGCAGTGGTGGCAGGGGAGGGGCCAGCTCCTATAATTCACCCCTCCACTTT. Amino acid sequence: CASSGGRGGASSYNSPLHF.

J is TRBJ2-1 and V is TRBV5-1, with D possibly called TRBD1 or TRBD2 (5 bases each). In germline, CDR1 is SGHRS, CDR2 YFSETQ. V dropped 3 bases and J dropped 1 base, with 11 bases sitting between them. This CDR3 is 15 amino acids long. CDR3 sequence: CASSYGTLSYNEQFF. For the CDR3, the DNA is TGCGCCAGCAGCTACGGGACCCTTTCCTACAATGAGCAGTTCTTC.

The gene calls are TRBV11-3 and TRBJ2-2; D gene unclear. There are 14 residues in the CDR3. The ends were cut back, 5 bases at V and 2 bases at J, with 9 bases in the middle. Germline assignment: CDR1 SGHNT and CDR2 YENEEA. This chain's CDR3 is CASSPGINTGELFF. The CDR3 bases are TGTGCCAGCAGCCCCGGAATAAACACCGGGGAGCTGTTTTTT.

This chain uses TRBV7-2 with TRBJ1-5; 9 bases map to TRBD1. V shed 3 bases, J shed 6 bases, and the junction held 6 bases outside the gene matches. CDR3 size: 15 residues. Germline V gives CDR1 SGHTA, CDR2 FQGNSA. CDR3 bases: TGTGCCAGCAGCTTTACAGGGGGCACGGGTCAGCCCCAGCATTTT. This codes for CASSFTGGTGQPQHF. Based on the CDR3 plus reference TRBV7-2 and TRBJ1-5, the full variable domain is GAGVSQSPSNKVTEKGKDVELRCDPISGHTALYWYRQSLGQGLEFLIYFQGNSAPDKSGLPSDRFSAERTGGSVSTLTIQRTQQEDSAVYLCASSFTGGTGQPQHFGDGTRLSIL.

The chain has TRBV28 and TRBJ1-2; D unclear. The CDR3 sequence is 13 residues long. Trimming took 7 bases from V and 8 from J, leaving 17 bases between them. Germline V gene data show CDR1 as MDHEN and CDR2 as SYDVKM. CDR3 sequence: CASTLGRKWGYTF. The CDR3 bases are TGTGCCAGCACCCTCGGCAGGAAGTGGGGCTACACCTTC.

This clone was recorded once. V gene TRBV3-1 (or the pseudogene TRBV3-2) combines with J gene TRBJ2-3, with 7 bases fitting TRBD2. This CDR3 is built from 16 residues. CDR1 and CDR2 from the germline V gene are LGHDT and YNNKEL (reference sequence). Trimming cost V 0 bases and J 1 base; bases outside gene matches: 4. Written as DNA, the CDR3 is TGTGCCAGCAGCCAAGATGGCGGGAGAGGCACAGATACGCAGTATTTT. Residues: CASSQDGGRGTDTQYF.

The rearrangement links TRBV30 to TRBJ2-2, with 8 nucleotides matching TRBD1. The germline gives CDR1 GTSNPN, CDR2 SVGIG (reference sequence). The CDR3 contains 14 residues. V shed 5 bases and J 3 bases; nucleotides not matched to a gene: 5. The CDR3 nucleotides are TGTGCCTGGGGGAAGGACAGGGACACCGGGGAGCTGTTTTTT. Translating gives CAWGKDRDTGELFF. The complete variable domain, with remaining parts taken from reference TRBV30 and TRBJ2-2, reads SQTIHQWPATLVQPVGSPLSLECTVEGTSNPNLYWYRQAAGRGLQLLFYSVGIGQISSEVPQNLSASRPQDRQFILSSKKLLLSDSGFYLCAWGKDRDTGELFFGEGSRLTVL.

The genes are TRBV15 and TRBJ2-7; no reliable D call. CDR1 and CDR2 (germline): LNHNV, YYDKDF (reference sequence). The CDR3 runs to 15 residues. V lost 2 bases and J lost 3, with 14 bases in between. CDR3 nucleotides: TGTGCCACCAGCAGAACGACGGAATACATCTACGAGCAGTACTTC. Residues: CATSRTTEYIYEQYF.

This chain connects TRBV19 to TRBJ1-2; no firm D call. The V end lost 7 bases, the J end lost 4 bases, and 7 bases lay between the germline ends. CDR1 is LNHDA and CDR2 is SQIVND in the germline V gene (reference sequence). This CDR3 spans 11 amino acids. For the CDR3, the DNA is TGTGCCAGTACCGGGATCTATGGCTACACCTTC. This gives the protein CASTGIYGYTF.